The entry that follows covers one T cell receptor beta chain sequence. This entry is derived from a study of T cell responses to AZD1222 COVID-19 vaccine. Assay used: immunoSEQ multiplex PCR; TCRdb lists only in-frame clones, some missing. The profile shows about 110,000 clones, around 90% of them singletons. Unmatched junction bases numbered 5, after V lost 5 bases and J lost 4 bases. Germline assignment: CDR1 SGHAT and CDR2 FQNNGV. This CDR3 contains 14 residues. This sample comprised peripheral blood, obtained 28 days after the second AZD1222 dose. The clonotype originates from an adult who received the AZD1222 COVID-19 vaccine. This chain joins TRBV11-2 and TRBJ1-2; 9 bases agree with TRBD1. CDR3 bases: TGTGCCAGCAGCCCCGGACAGGGGACCTATGGCTACACCTTC. As protein: CASSPGQGTYGYTF.